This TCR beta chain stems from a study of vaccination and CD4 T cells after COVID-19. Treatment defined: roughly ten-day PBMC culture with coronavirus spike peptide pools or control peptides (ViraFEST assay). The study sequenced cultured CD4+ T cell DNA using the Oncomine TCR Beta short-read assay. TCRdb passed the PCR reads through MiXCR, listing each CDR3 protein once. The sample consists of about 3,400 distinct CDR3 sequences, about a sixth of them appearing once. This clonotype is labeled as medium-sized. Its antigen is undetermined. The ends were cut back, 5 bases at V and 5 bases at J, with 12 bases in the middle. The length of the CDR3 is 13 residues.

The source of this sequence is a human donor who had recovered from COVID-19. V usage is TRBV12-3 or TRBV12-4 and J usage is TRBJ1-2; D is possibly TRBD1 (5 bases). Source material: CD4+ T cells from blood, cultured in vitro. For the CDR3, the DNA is TGTGCCAGCAGTCCGGGACCGTGGTATGGCTACACCTTC. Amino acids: CASSPGPWYGYTF.